This T cell receptor beta chain is drawn from a study of T cell changes during pregnancy in multiple sclerosis. Only in-frame clones appear in the TCRdb table, and some are missing; sequencing was by immunoSEQ multiplex PCR. The table includes 90,000 to 100,000 clones, roughly 90% detected once. The V and J ends lost 3 bases and 9 bases respectively, with 19 bases between them. Germline CDR1 reads SGDLS; CDR2 reads YYNGEE. The CDR3 contains 15 residues. The chain carries TRBV9 and TRBJ2-1; D is possibly TRBD2 (5 bases). The starting material was peripheral blood, obtained in the first trimester of pregnancy. The origin of this receptor is a female donor with multiple sclerosis, enrolled in a pregnancy study. The CDR3 coding sequence is TGTGCCAGCAGCGGGCTAGCTCTCCCCGACGGTGAGCAGTTCTTC. Amino acid sequence: CASSGLALPDGEQFF.